The 7 T cell receptor beta chains below all came from one sample that was sequenced in a study of shared clonotypes between healthy human individuals. The assay was immunoSEQ multiplex PCR, and TCRdb's table has in-frame clones only and misses some. The sample includes roughly 500,000 clones, about 85% seen only once; the top ten take approximately 13%. The sample consisted of PBMCs. The receptor source for this set is a woman aged 40 to 50 in good health. Some clones in this sample may be carry-over from other donors' samples.

V gene TRBV5-5 combines with J gene TRBJ1-1; D is unresolved. Trimming pared 4 bases from V and 4 bases from J, leaving 17 bases between. Per the germline V gene, CDR1 is SGHKS and CDR2 is YYEKEE (reference sequence). CDR3 size: 15 residues. The CDR3 loop reads CASSLVPTPATEAFF. DNA for the CDR3: TGTGCCAGCAGCCTCGTCCCGACCCCGGCCACTGAAGCTTTCTTT.

Only one count was recorded for this clone. The chain recombines TRBV28 with TRBJ1-1; the D is unclear. The CDR3 runs 14 residues. The germline V gene has CDR1 MDHEN and CDR2 SYDVKM. V was cut by 2 bases and J by 8 bases, with 15 bases left in between. Here the CDR3 reads CASSLNSHHGEAFF. CDR3 nucleotide sequence: TGTGCCAGCAGTTTAAACAGCCACCACGGGGAAGCTTTCTTT.

This clone was recorded once. The genes are TRBV30 and TRBJ2-1; D is tentatively TRBD1 or TRBD2 (5 bases each). CDR1 and CDR2 (germline): GTSNPN, SVGIG (reference sequence). The CDR3 spans 13 residues. V dropped 5 bases and J dropped 4 bases, with 12 bases sitting between them. The CDR3 loop is CAWAEWGYNEQFF. For the CDR3, the DNA is TGTGCCTGGGCGGAGTGGGGGTACAATGAGCAGTTCTTC.

This rearrangement joins TRBV7-3 to TRBJ2-5; perhaps TRBD1 as D (7 bases). Per germline, CDR1 SGHTA and CDR2 FQGTGA. Trimming shortened V by 6 bases and J by 6 bases, and 17 bases separated the two germline ends. CDR3 size: 14 residues. The CDR3 loop reads CASSPGGHQQTQYF. The CDR3 bases are TGTGCCAGCAGTCCAGGGGGGCACCAGCAGACCCAGTACTTC.

The chain is built from TRBV2 and TRBJ2-7; D gene ambiguous. The ends were cut back, 7 bases at V and 3 bases at J, with 16 bases in the middle. Germline-derived CDR1 and CDR2 are SNHLY and FYNNEI. CDR3 length equals 14 residues. CDR3: CASTARQTDYEQYF. The CDR3 DNA reads as TGTGCCAGCACAGCGAGACAAACCGACTACGAGCAGTACTTC.

The chain joins TRBV2 to TRBJ1-1; D is unresolved. Deletions cut 6 bases from V and 6 bases from J, with 11 bases between. This CDR3 comprises 12 residues. Germline loops: CDR1 SNHLY, CDR2 FYNNEI. In DNA, the CDR3 is TGTGCCAGCAGCCCGGGCCCACCTGAAGCTTTCTTT. Translation: CASSPGPPEAFF.

This clone came up a few times. The chain is built from TRBV11-2 and TRBJ2-2; perhaps TRBD2 as D (6 bases). V was shortened by 2 bases and J by 2 bases, with 15 bases between the two germline ends. The CDR3 runs to 17 residues. Germline assignment: CDR1 SGHAT and CDR2 FQNNGV. CDR3 amino acids: CASSLSGSTVNTGELFF. Written as DNA, the CDR3 is TGTGCCAGCAGCTTAAGCGGGTCGACGGTTAACACCGGGGAGCTGTTTTTT.